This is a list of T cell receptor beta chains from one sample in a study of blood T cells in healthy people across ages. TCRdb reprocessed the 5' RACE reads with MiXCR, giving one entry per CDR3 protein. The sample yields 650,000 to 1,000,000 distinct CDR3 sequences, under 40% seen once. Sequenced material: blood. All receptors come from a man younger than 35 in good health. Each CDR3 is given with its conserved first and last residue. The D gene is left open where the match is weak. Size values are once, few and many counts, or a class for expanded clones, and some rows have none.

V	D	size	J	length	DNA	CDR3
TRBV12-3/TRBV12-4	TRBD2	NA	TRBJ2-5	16	TGTGCCAGCAGTTCGCATAGCGGGGGTCAGGGGGAGACCCAGTACTTC	CASSSHSGGQGETQYF
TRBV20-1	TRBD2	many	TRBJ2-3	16	TGCAGTGCTAGGGCCCGAGCGGGGGCCCCCACAGATACGCAGTATTTT	CSARARAGAPTDTQYF
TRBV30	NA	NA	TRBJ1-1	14	TGTGCCTGGAGTGTACCGGGCATGAACACTGAAGCTTTCTTT	CAWSVPGMNTEAFF
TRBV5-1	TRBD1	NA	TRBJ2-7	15	TGCGCCAGCACCCCAGACAGGGCCGACTCCGACGAGCAGTACTTC	CASTPDRADSDEQYF
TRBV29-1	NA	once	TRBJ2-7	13	TGCAGCGTTGAGAAACAGGGACGGGACGAGCAGTACTTC	CSVEKQGRDEQYF
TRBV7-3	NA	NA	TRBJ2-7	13	TGTGCCAGCAGTTCGGCCCTCGGCTACGAGCAGTACTTC	CASSSALGYEQYF
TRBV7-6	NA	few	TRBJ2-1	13	TGTGCCAGCAGCTTACCTGGACAGAATGAGCAGTTCTTC	CASSLPGQNEQFF
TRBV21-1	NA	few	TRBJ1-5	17	TGTGCCAGCAGCCGGCGGACAGGTACGCCGGGGGATCAGCCCCAGCATTTT	CASSRRTGTPGDQPQHF
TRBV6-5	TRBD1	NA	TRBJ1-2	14	TGTGCCAGCAGTGACAGGGGGCTTAGGGATGGCTACACCTTC	CASSDRGLRDGYTF
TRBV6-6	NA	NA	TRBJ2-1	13	TGTGCCAGCAGTTACTCCCCCCGGTCAGAGCAGTTCTTC	CASSYSPRSEQFF
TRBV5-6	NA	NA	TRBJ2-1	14	TGTGCCAGCAGTCCGGGGCCCCGTCAAGAGACCCAGTTCTTC	CASSPGPRQETQFF
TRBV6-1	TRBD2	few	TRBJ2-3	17	TGTGCCAGCAGTGAACCGGAAGCGGGGGGAAACACAGATACGCAGTATTTT	CASSEPEAGGNTDTQYF
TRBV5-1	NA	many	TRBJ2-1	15	TGCGCCAGCAGCTTGGATCTAAGCTCCTACAATGAGCAGTTCTTC	CASSLDLSSYNEQFF
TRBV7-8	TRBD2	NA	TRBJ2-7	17	TGTGCCAGCAGCTTCAGGCCAGCGGGGGGGCGGTACAATGAGCAGTACTTC	CASSFRPAGGRYNEQYF
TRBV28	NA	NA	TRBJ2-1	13	TGTGCCAGCAGTGTAATGGGGGACGATGAGCAGTTCTTC	CASSVMGDDEQFF
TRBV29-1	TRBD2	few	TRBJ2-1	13	TGCTCGTCCCGCGGGAGCTCCTACAATGAGCAGTTCTTC	CSSRGSSYNEQFF
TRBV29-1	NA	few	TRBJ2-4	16	TGCAGCGTTGCCCCCTTTGGGGGTTTGGCCAAAAACATTCAGTACTTC	CSVAPFGGLAKNIQYF
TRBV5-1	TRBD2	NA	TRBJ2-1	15	TGCGCCAGCAGCTTAAGGTCGGGGGGCTACAATGAGCAGTTCTTC	CASSLRSGGYNEQFF
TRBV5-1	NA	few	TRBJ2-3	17	TGCGCCAGCAGCCCTGCCGTTTACCGGGACAGCACAGATACGCAGTATTTT	CASSPAVYRDSTDTQYF
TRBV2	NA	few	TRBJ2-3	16	TGTGCCAGCAGTGTAGGGGCGAGCTCTAGCACAGATACGCAGTATTTT	CASSVGASSSTDTQYF
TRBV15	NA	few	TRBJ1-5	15	TGTGCCACCAGCAACAGGGCAGCTAGCAATCAGCCCCAGCATTTT	CATSNRAASNQPQHF
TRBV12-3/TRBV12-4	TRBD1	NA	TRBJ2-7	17	TGTGCCAGCAGTTTACTCACAGGGACAGGCGGAACCTACGAGCAGTACTTC	CASSLLTGTGGTYEQYF
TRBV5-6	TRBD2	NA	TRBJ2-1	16	TGTGCCAGCAGCTTGGGCGGACCAGCGGGGGTTACTGAGCAGTTCTTC	CASSLGGPAGVTEQFF